The sequence of this T cell receptor (beta chain) was determined in a study of patients and donors after allogeneic stem cell transplantation (dated by TCRdb to the early 2020s). As regards this clonotype: Its antigen is still unknown. No per-base quality is available; no much larger clone lies one base away.

Relative to germline, V is missing 6 bases and J is missing 6 bases, with 8 bases of the junction outside any gene match. CDR1 SGHAT and CDR2 FQNNGV were looked up in the germline V gene. From its cysteine to its phenylalanine, the CDR3 spans 13 amino acids. Just the 39-base CDR3 DNA is kept, in frame starting at base 1. Receptor amplification or capture employed RT-PCR. TCRdb records NextSeq 550 as the sequencer. TCRdb trimmed the raw reads at Q25, called clones with MiXCR and kept productive beta chains. Every CDR3 protein is listed once, alongside the most common genes and DNA of its rows. Within this sample are more than 850,000 distinct CDR3 sequences, with about a sixth of them counted one time only. The top ten constitute roughly 6% of the sample.

The source material was blood, either unsorted or a sorted T cell fraction (not recorded which). This sequence was found in a human donor who was either an allogeneic HSCT recipient or a stem cell or donor lymphocyte infusion donor (not recorded which). It is not recorded whose cells these are; they may come from a transplant donor. Recombination joined TRBV11-2 with TRBJ2-7; a stretch of 7 junction bases matches TRBD1. Read as DNA, the sequence is TGTGCCAGCAGGATTGACAGGGTTGGCGAGCAGTACTTC. This encodes CASRIDRVGEQYF.